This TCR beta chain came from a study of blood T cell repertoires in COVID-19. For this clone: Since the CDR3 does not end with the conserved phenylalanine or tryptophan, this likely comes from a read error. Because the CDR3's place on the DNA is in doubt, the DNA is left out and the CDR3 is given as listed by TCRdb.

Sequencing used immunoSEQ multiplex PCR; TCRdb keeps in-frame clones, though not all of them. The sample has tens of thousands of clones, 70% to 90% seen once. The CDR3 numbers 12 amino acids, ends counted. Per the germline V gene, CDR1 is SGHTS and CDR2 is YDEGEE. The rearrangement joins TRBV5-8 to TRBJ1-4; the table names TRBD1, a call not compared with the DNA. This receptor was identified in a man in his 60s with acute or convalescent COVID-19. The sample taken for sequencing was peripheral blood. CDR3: CASSYPGQPGLG.